The 24 T cell receptor beta chains given below trace back to one sample, sequenced in a study of T cells after yellow fever vaccination. TCRdb re-called the 5' RACE reads with MiXCR, one entry per CDR3 protein. The sample has 340,000 or so distinct CDR3 sequences, under 15% seen once. The sequencing here drew on CD4+ T cells sorted from PBMCs, taken 15 days after the yellow fever booster vaccination. The receptors were gathered from a man between 18 and 35 years old who received the YFV17D yellow fever vaccine.

There are a few counts of this clonotype. The gene calls are TRBV12-3 or TRBV12-4 and TRBJ2-5, with D hard to call. Trimming cost V 2 bases and J 1 base, with 8 bases left between them. The CDR3 runs 14 residues. The CDR3 coding sequence is TGTGCCAGCAGTTTATACGGCAGCCAAGAGACCCAGTACTTC. Translation gives CASSLYGSQETQYF.

This clonotype was counted a few times. The chain has TRBV28 and TRBJ2-3, with D perhaps assigned TRBD1 or TRBD2 (5 bases each). The CDR3 is made up of 13 amino acids. V shed 8 bases and J shed 3 bases, with 12 bases lying between them. CDR1 is MDHEN, CDR2 SYDVKM, per germline. The CDR3 sequence: CASSRGETDTQYF. DNA for the CDR3: TGTGCCAGCTCTCGAGGGGAAACAGATACGCAGTATTTT. The full variable domain, completed using reference TRBV28 and TRBJ2-3, is DVKVTQSSRYLVKRTGEKVFLECVQDMDHENMFWYRQDPGLGLRLIYFSYDVKMKEKGDIPEGYSVSREKKERFSLILESASTNQTSMYLCASSRGETDTQYFGPGTRLTVL.

The CDR3 DNA follows: TGTGCCAGCAGCCAAGATATCGGGGAGGGGACTGAAGCTTTCTTT. Amino acid sequence: CASSQDIGEGTEAFF. This chain links TRBV4-2 with TRBJ1-1, with D tentatively TRBD1 (5 bases). Germline loops: CDR1 LGHNA, CDR2 YNFKEQ. The CDR3 spans 15 residues. V was pared by 0 bases and J by 5 bases, with 13 bases between.

In its sample, this clonotype was seen a few times. This chain connects TRBV4-2 to TRBJ1-4; D unclear. The CDR3 totals 16 residues. Germline V gene data show CDR1 as LGHNA and CDR2 as YNFKEQ. V was trimmed by 1 base and J by 0 bases, leaving 9 bases between them. The CDR3 sequence is CASSQAAGATNEKLFF. The CDR3 DNA reads as TGTGCCAGCAGCCAAGCTGCCGGGGCAACTAATGAAAAACTGTTTTTT.

The V gene is TRBV5-1, the J gene TRBJ2-2; D is unclear. V lost 0 bases, J lost 8 bases, and 8 bases lay in between. The CDR3 sequence is 13 residues long. Germline CDR1 is SGHRS and CDR2 is YFSETQ. The CDR3, as DNA: TGCGCCAGCAGCTTGGCCCTATATGGGGAGCTGTTTTTT. Amino acids: CASSLALYGELFF.

The chain is built from TRBV29-1 and TRBJ1-6, with D possibly matching TRBD1 (5 bases). Trimming cost V 2 bases and J 9 bases, with 11 bases left between them. Germline V gene sequence: CDR1 SQVTM, CDR2 ANQGSEA. This CDR3 has 13 residues. CDR3 DNA sequence: TGCAGCGTTGAACTTGAGAGGGGTTCACCCCTCCACTTT. Its translation: CSVELERGSPLHF.

The CDR3 nucleotides are TGCAGTGCACAGCCCATGACGAGGGAACTGTTTTTT. This translates into CSAQPMTRELFF. This chain uses TRBV20-1 with TRBJ1-4; D call uncertain. Germline CDR1 DFQATT, CDR2 SNEGSKA (reference sequence). Trimming left V 6 bases short and J 12 bases short, with 17 bases between. This CDR3 comprises 12 residues.

The chain uses TRBV3-1 and TRBJ2-1; 10 bases fit TRBD2. The CDR3 is 17 amino acids. The germline gives CDR1 LGHDT, CDR2 YNNKEL (reference sequence). Losses at the gene ends were 4 bases for V and 5 bases for J; bases not matched to a gene: 11. For the CDR3, the DNA is TGTGCCAGCAGCCCCCCTTCGGGAGCGGGGGGGGACAATGAGCAGTTCTTC. Translating gives CASSPPSGAGGDNEQFF.

The sample holds a few counts of this clonotype. V usage is TRBV5-6 and J usage is TRBJ1-2; no definite D call. The CDR3 has 13 amino acids. Trimming pared 2 bases from V and 4 bases from J, leaving 9 bases between. Germline-derived CDR1 and CDR2 are SGHDT and YYEEEE. The CDR3 loop is CASSFEVVYGYTF. The DNA for the CDR3 is TGTGCCAGCAGCTTCGAGGTCGTCTATGGCTACACCTTC.

This rearrangement joins TRBV4-3 to TRBJ2-1; 8 positions match TRBD2. The V gene end was trimmed by 0 bases and the J gene end by 7 bases; junction bases not matched to a gene: 11. The CDR3 extends over 17 amino acids. Germline V CDR1 and CDR2: LGHNA, YSLEER. CDR3 region: CASSQDYRAGVGNEQFF. CDR3 sequence (DNA): TGCGCCAGCAGCCAAGATTATAGAGCGGGGGTGGGAAATGAGCAGTTCTTC.

This clonotype was counted a few times. The J gene is TRBJ2-7, the V gene TRBV4-2; 7 bases match TRBD1. The CDR3 covers 15 residues. V dropped 1 base and J dropped 2; count of bases not matched to a gene: 5. CDR1 is LGHNA, CDR2 YNFKEQ, per germline. The CDR3, as DNA: TGTGCCAGCAGCCAAGCCAATGACAGGGCCTACGAGCAGTACTTC. Its translation: CASSQANDRAYEQYF.

This clonotype was picked up many times. Sequence at one end of the junction differs from germline and may be a read error. CDR3 sequence: CASRLDRTSFMNTEAFF. The CDR3 DNA follows: TGCGCCAGCAGATTGGACAGGACATCCTTTATGAACACTGAAGCTTTCTTT. The V call is TRBV5-1, the J call TRBJ1-1; TRBD1 aligns across 7 bases. The CDR3 has 17 amino acids. CDR1 and CDR2 from the germline V gene are SGHRS and YFSETQ.

The rearrangement joins TRBV18 to TRBJ2-7, with D tentatively TRBD1 or TRBD2 (5 bases each). Germline V gives CDR1 KGHSH, CDR2 LQKENI. V shed 2 bases and J shed 4 bases, with 15 bases lying between them. This CDR3 comprises 15 residues. CDR3 DNA: TGTGCCAGCTCACCAGCCAGTGGCTGGGGGTACGAGCAGTACTTC. Residues: CASSPASGWGYEQYF.

This clonotype was counted a few times. V is TRBV18 and J is TRBJ2-7; 11 bases map to TRBD1. Germline V gene data show CDR1 as KGHSH and CDR2 as LQKENI. Germline trimming cut 6 bases from V and 2 bases from J; bases unmatched to any gene: 6. CDR3 length: 15 residues. The CDR3 sequence is CASSPRTGGTYEQYF. The CDR3 coding sequence is TGTGCCAGCTCCCCCAGGACAGGGGGCACCTACGAGCAGTACTTC.

The rearrangement uses TRBV15 and TRBJ2-2; the match to TRBD1 covers 9 bases. V lost 1 base, J lost 7 bases, and 4 bases stayed unmatched. CDR1 is LNHNV and CDR2 is YYDKDF in the germline V gene (reference sequence). The CDR3 runs 15 residues. The CDR3 sequence is CATSRAGQGNGELFF. CDR3 in DNA: TGTGCCACCAGCAGAGCGGGACAGGGCAACGGGGAGCTGTTTTTT.

The gene calls are TRBV12-3 or TRBV12-4 and TRBJ2-7; D unclear. V dropped 5 bases and J dropped 2 bases, with 10 bases sitting between them. CDR3 size: 13 residues. The CDR3 here is CASSAGATYEQYV. The CDR3 DNA reads as TGTGCCAGCAGTGCAGGCGCGACCTACGAGCAGTACGTC.

This clonotype was observed a handful of times. The chain combines TRBV18 with TRBJ2-7; TRBD1 aligns across 7 bases. Per germline, CDR1 KGHSH and CDR2 LQKENI. CDR3 length equals 14 residues. With 6 bases clipped from V and 6 bases from J, the junction kept 11 bases outside the gene matches. In DNA, the CDR3 is TGTGCCAGCTCCATTGCTACAGGGGATAGCGAGCAGTACTTC. Translation gives CASSIATGDSEQYF.

The chain joins TRBV12-3 or TRBV12-4 to TRBJ1-1; D ambiguous. This CDR3 is 12 amino acids long. The V gene lost 10 bases and the J gene lost 4 bases, with 13 bases spanning the gap. CDR3 protein: CATHRGSTEAFF. CDR3 sequence (DNA): TGTGCCACCCACCGAGGGAGCACTGAAGCTTTCTTT.

This chain links TRBV5-5 with TRBJ2-7, with D possibly being TRBD1 or TRBD2 (6 bases each). In germline, CDR1 is SGHKS, CDR2 YYEKEE (reference sequence). The ends were cut back, 3 bases at V and 6 bases at J, with 13 bases in the middle. This CDR3 has 13 amino acids. The CDR3 reads CASSSGGQREQYF. In DNA form, the CDR3 reads TGTGCCAGCAGCTCCGGGGGCCAACGCGAGCAGTACTTC.

The rearrangement uses TRBV6-5 and TRBJ2-3; D uncertain. The V gene lost 0 bases and the J gene lost 1 base, with 8 bases spanning the gap. CDR1 MNHEY and CDR2 SVGAGI come from the germline V gene. This CDR3 contains 15 residues. In nucleotides, the CDR3 is TGTGCCAGCAGTTACTCCGGGCTTCGCACAGATACGCAGTATTTT. This sequence encodes CASSYSGLRTDTQYF.

This clonotype was detected only a few times. The chain combines TRBV9 with TRBJ2-2, with 13 bases fitting TRBD2. The germline V gene has CDR1 SGDLS and CDR2 YYNGEE. The CDR3 contains 16 residues. With 4 bases clipped from V and 3 bases from J, the junction kept 3 bases outside the gene matches. The CDR3 loop reads CASSILAGGYTGELFF. The DNA of the CDR3 is TGTGCCAGCAGCATACTAGCGGGGGGGTACACCGGGGAGCTGTTTTTT.

In its sample, this clonotype was seen many times. The genes are TRBV5-8 and TRBJ2-3; the D is unclear. From germline, CDR1 is SGHTS and CDR2 YDEGEE. Between the trimmed V and J ends, which lost 1 base and 6 bases, there was a span of 15 bases. The CDR3 totals 15 residues. The CDR3 coding sequence is TGTGCCAGCAGCTTGACGACAACGTCCGCCGATACGCAGTATTTT. Its protein is CASSLTTTSADTQYF.

This clonotype has a handful of counts. This chain joins TRBV5-1 and TRBJ2-2, with 7 bases that match TRBD2. This CDR3 contains 14 residues. In germline, CDR1 is SGHRS, CDR2 YFSETQ. V lost 1 base to trimming and J lost 7 bases; unmatched junction nucleotides: 4. The CDR3 DNA reads as TGCGCCAGCAGCTTGCAGCGGGGTAACGGGGAGCTGTTTTTT. This sequence encodes CASSLQRGNGELFF.

The rearrangement links TRBV10-3 to TRBJ1-2; 10 nucleotides agree with TRBD1. With 7 bases clipped from V and 7 bases from J, the junction kept 6 bases outside the gene matches. Germline lookup yields CDR1 ENHRY and CDR2 SYGVKD. The length of the CDR3 is 13 residues. The CDR3 sequence is CAITRGQGSGYTF. The CDR3 nucleotides are TGTGCCATCACCAGGGGACAGGGGAGTGGCTACACCTTC.